These 5 T cell receptor beta chains were all obtained from the same sample, sequenced in a study of PD-L1 blockade in urothelial cancer. Assay used: immunoSEQ multiplex PCR; TCRdb lists only in-frame clones, some missing. The data contain 25,000 to 35,000 clones, around 80% of them singletons. The sample's time point: peripheral blood 6 weeks after treatment start. Sequenced material: PBMCs, taken around atezolizumab (anti-PD-L1) treatment. Every receptor here comes from a man aged 70 or older with urothelial cancer.

The rearrangement links TRBV5-1 to TRBJ2-1; TRBD1 matches at 7 bases. Unmatched junction bases numbered 0, after V lost 3 bases and J lost 0 bases. CDR3 length equals 14 residues. Germline CDR1 is SGHRS and CDR2 is YFSETQ. The CDR3 bases are TGCGCCAGCAGCTACAGGGGCTCCTACAATGAGCAGTTCTTC. This translates into CASSYRGSYNEQFF. The variable domain in full, with the rest retrieved from reference TRBV5-1 and TRBJ2-1, is KAGVTQTPRYLIKTRGQQVTLSCSPISGHRSVSWYQQTPGQGLQFLFEYFSETQRNKGNFPGRFSGRQFSNSRSEMNVSTLELGDSALYLCASSYRGSYNEQFFGPGTRLTVL.

The chain couples TRBV4-2 to TRBJ1-4; 9 bases map to TRBD1. This CDR3 comprises 16 residues. Germline V gene sequence: CDR1 LGHNA, CDR2 YNFKEQ. V shed 4 bases, J shed 0 bases, and the junction held 3 bases outside the gene matches. The CDR3 spells CASSPRDRATNEKLFF. Written as DNA, the CDR3 is TGTGCCAGCAGCCCCCGGGACAGGGCAACTAATGAAAAACTGTTTTTT.

This clone was observed a few times. This chain links TRBV19 with TRBJ1-2; D is undetermined. Trimming stripped 0 bases from V and 8 bases from J, with 16 bases between. This CDR3 spans 15 amino acids. Germline CDR1 reads LNHDA; CDR2 reads SQIVND (reference sequence). The CDR3 region is CASSIDRRAIMGYTF. Here the CDR3 DNA reads TGTGCCAGTAGTATAGATCGGAGGGCCATTATGGGCTACACCTTC.

The chain carries TRBV7-6 and TRBJ2-5; 10 bases map to TRBD1. Germline CDR1 reads SGHVS; CDR2 reads FNYEAQ. Trimming cost V 3 bases and J 4 bases; bases outside gene matches: 5. There are 15 residues in the CDR3. The CDR3 is CASSFDRGRAETQYF. The CDR3 DNA follows: TGTGCCAGCAGCTTCGACAGGGGGCGGGCAGAGACCCAGTACTTC. Supplemented by reference TRBV7-6 and TRBJ2-5, the full variable domain reads GAGVSQSPRYKVTKRGQDVALRCDPISGHVSLYWYRQALGQGPEFLTYFNYEAQQDKSGLPNDRFSAERPEGSISTLTIQRTEQRDSAMYRCASSFDRGRAETQYFGPGTRLLVL.

This clone showed up just once. The V call is TRBV19, the J call TRBJ2-1; tentatively, D is TRBD1 (5 bases). The CDR3 spans 13 residues. Looked up from germline, CDR1 is LNHDA and CDR2 is SQIVND (reference sequence). The V gene lost 7 bases and the J gene lost 7 bases, with 14 bases spanning the gap. The CDR3 loop reads CASTPGFRNEQFF. Written as DNA, the CDR3 is TGTGCCAGTACCCCAGGGTTTCGAAATGAGCAGTTCTTC.